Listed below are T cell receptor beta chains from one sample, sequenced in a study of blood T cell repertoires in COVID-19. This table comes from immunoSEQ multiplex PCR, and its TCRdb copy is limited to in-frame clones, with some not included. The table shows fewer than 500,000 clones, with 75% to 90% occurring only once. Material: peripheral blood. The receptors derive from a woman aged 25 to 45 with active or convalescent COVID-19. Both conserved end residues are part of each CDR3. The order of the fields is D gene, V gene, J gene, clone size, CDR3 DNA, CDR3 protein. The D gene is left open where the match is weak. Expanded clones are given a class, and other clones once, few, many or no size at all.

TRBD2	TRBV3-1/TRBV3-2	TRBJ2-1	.	TGTGCCAGCAGCCACCGCACTAGCGGAGATTACAATGAGCAGTTCTTC	CASSHRTSGDYNEQFF
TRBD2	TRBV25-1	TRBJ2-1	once	TGTGCCAGCAGTGTAGCGGGGGGGCCCCACAATGAGCAGTTCTTC	CASSVAGGPHNEQFF
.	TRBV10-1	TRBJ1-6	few	TGCGCCAGCAGTTATCAGGATAATTCACCCCTCCACTTT	CASSYQDNSPLHF
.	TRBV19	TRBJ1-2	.	TGTGCCAGTAGTATGAGGGAATCCCCGACTGGCTACACCTTC	CASSMRESPTGYTF
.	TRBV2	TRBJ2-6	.	TGTGCCAGCAGTGACAGGGGGGTCGGGGCCAACGTCCTGACTTTC	CASSDRGVGANVLTF
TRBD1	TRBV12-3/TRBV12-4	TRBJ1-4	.	TGTGCCAGCAGTTCCCCAGGGGGCGAAAAACTGTTTTTT	CASSSPGGEKLFF
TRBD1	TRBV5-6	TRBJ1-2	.	TGTGCCAGCAGCTTGGACAGGGGGGGAGGTGGCTACACCTTC	CASSLDRGGGGYTF
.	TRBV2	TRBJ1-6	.	TGTGCCAGCAGTGCGGACAGCTTACCTAATTCACCCCTCCACTTT	CASSADSLPNSPLHF
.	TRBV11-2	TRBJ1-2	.	TGTGCCAGCAGCTTAAGGGAGCCCTATGGCTACACCTTC	CASSLREPYGYTF
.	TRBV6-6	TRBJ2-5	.	TGTGCCAGCATGCCCTCCGGCGGGCAAGAGGCCCAGTACTTC	CASMPSGGQEAQYF
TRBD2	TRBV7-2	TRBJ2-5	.	TGTGCCAGCAGCTACCCTTCTGGAGCGGGGGGTGAGACCCAGTACTTC	CASSYPSGAGGETQYF
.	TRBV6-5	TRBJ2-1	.	TGTGCCAGCAGTTACGCTGGGCTTGCTGAGCAGTTCTTC	CASSYAGLAEQFF
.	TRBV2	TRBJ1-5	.	TGTGCCAGCAGTGAGGATAACGGGGGCAATCAGCCCCAGCATTTT	CASSEDNGGNQPQHF
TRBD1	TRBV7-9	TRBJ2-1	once	TGTGCCAGCAGCTTGGGGGGACAGGGGTACAATGAGCAGTTCTTC	CASSLGGQGYNEQFF
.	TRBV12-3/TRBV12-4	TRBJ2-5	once	TGTGCCAGCAGTTTTCGGGACCAAGAGACCCAGTACTTC	CASSFRDQETQYF
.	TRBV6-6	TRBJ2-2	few	TGTGCCAGCAGTTATGGAGGGACCAGCACCGGGGAGCTGTTTTTT	CASSYGGTSTGELFF
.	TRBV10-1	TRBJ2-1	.	TGCGCCAGCAGCGTCGGCCTCGGACTGGTCTCCTACAATGAGCAGTTCTTC	CASSVGLGLVSYNEQFF
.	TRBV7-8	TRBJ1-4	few	TGTGCCAGCAGCCAAGAAAGGAGCGCTAATGAAAAACTGTTTTTT	CASSQERSANEKLFF
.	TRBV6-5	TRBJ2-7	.	TGTGCCAGCACCTCGGGGTCCTACGAGCAGTACTTC	CASTSGSYEQYF
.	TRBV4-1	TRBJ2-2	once	TGCGCCAGCAGCCAAGCCAAGAGGAGCGGGGAGCTGTTTTTT	CASSQAKRSGELFF
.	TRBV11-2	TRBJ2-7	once	TGTGCCAGCAGCTCTTACAGGGGGGGAACCTACGAGCAGTACTTC	CASSSYRGGTYEQYF
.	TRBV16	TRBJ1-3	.	TGTGCCAGCAGCCGTGGTGGATTTGAGGTTGGAAACACCATATATTTT	CASSRGGFEVGNTIYF
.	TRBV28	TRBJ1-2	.	TGTGCCAGCAGTTTGTCGGCGGGGATCTATGGCTACACCTTC	CASSLSAGIYGYTF
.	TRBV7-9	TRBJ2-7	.	TGTGCCAGCAGCCCCTCCGCAGATTACGAGCAGTACTTC	CASSPSADYEQYF
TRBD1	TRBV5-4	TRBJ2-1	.	TGTGCCAGCAGCCCTAGGGACAGGGGGCCCGGCAATGAGCAGTTCTTC	CASSPRDRGPGNEQFF
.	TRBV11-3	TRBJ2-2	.	TGTGCCAGCAGCTTAGGACTACCGAACACCGGGGAGCTGTTTTTT	CASSLGLPNTGELFF
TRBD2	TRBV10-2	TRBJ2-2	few	TGCGCCAGCATGAGCGGGAGGGTCCCCGGGGAGCTGTTTTTT	CASMSGRVPGELFF
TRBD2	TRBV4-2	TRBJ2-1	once	TGTGCCAGCAGCCCCGCGGGAGGGACCAATGAGCAGTTCTTC	CASSPAGGTNEQFF
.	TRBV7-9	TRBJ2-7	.	TGTGCCAGCAGCCCACCAAGTCTAGGTCCGCTCCACGAGCAGTACTTC	CASSPPSLGPLHEQYF
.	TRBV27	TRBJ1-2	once	TGTGCCAGCAGTTTGGGCCCAGGCCCCTATGGCTACACCTTC	CASSLGPGPYGYTF
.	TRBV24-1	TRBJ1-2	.	TGTGCCACCAGTGATGAAAGCGGGTATGGCTACACCTTC	CATSDESGYGYTF
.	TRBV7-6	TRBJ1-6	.	TGTGCCACCTCAGTGGGAGATAATTCACCCCTCCACTTT	CATSVGDNSPLHF
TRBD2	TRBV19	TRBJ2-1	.	TGTGCCAGTAGTGCTAGCGGGACCCCCTCCTACAATGAGCAGTTCTTC	CASSASGTPSYNEQFF
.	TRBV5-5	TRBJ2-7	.	TGTGCCAGCAGCTTGCACGGGGCCTACGAGCAGTACTTC	CASSLHGAYEQYF
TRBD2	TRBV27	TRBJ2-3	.	TGTGCCAGCAGTTTAGTGGGACTAGCGGGGGAGGGTACAGATACGCAGTATTTT	CASSLVGLAGEGTDTQYF
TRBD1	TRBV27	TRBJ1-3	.	TGTGCCAGCAGTTTGGGACAGGGGGCATACACCATATATTTT	CASSLGQGAYTIYF
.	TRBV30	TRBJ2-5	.	TGTGCCTGGAGTAGTTCTCTAGGACCCGGGGGAGAGACCCAGTACTTC	CAWSSSLGPGGETQYF
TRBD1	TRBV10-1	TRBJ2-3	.	TGCGCCAGCAGCCTGACAGGGGCCGTAGAAGATACGCAGTATTTT	CASSLTGAVEDTQYF
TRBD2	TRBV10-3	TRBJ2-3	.	TGTGCCATCAGTGTCGGACTAGCGGGAGGTGCAGATACGCAGTATTTT	CAISVGLAGGADTQYF
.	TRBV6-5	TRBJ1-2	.	TGTGCCAGCAGTTACTCGGTCCAGGGGAGCTACACCTTC	CASSYSVQGSYTF
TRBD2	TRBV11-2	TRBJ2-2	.	TGTGCCAGCAGCTCACCACTAGCGGGAAGGGCCGGGGAGCTGTTTTTT	CASSSPLAGRAGELFF
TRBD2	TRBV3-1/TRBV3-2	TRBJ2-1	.	TGTGCCAGCAGCCAACGGCTAGCGGAGAGGGGTAATGAGCAGTTCTTC	CASSQRLAERGNEQFF
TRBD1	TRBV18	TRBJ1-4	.	TGTGCCAGCTCCCGGGGACAGGGCGATGAAAAACTGTTTTTT	CASSRGQGDEKLFF
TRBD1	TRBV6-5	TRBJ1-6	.	TGTGCCAGCATCGATGACAGGGGGTGGAATTCACCCCTCCACTTT	CASIDDRGWNSPLHF
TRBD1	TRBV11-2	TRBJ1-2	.	TGTGCCAGTGCGGCCCCCGGGACAGGGGTTTGGGGCTACACCTTC	CASAAPGTGVWGYTF
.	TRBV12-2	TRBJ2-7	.	TGTGCAAGTCGCCCCCCGCGGGTAACCGAGTACTTC	CASRPPRVTEYF
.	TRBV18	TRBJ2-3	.	TGTGCCAGCTCACCACAGGGGGAAGATACGCAGTATTTT	CASSPQGEDTQYF
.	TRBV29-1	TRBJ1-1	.	TGCAGCGTTGAAGACGTCCCCGCTGAAGCTTTCTTT	CSVEDVPAEAFF
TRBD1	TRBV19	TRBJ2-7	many	TGTGCCAGTAGTATTACCCCGGACAGGGGGCCGTACGAGCAGTACTTC	CASSITPDRGPYEQYF
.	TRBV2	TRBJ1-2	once	TGTGCCAGCAGTGAAGGGGCAGGCGGCTACACCTTC	CASSEGAGGYTF
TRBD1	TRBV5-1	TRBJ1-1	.	TGCGCCAGCAGCTTCGGACAGGGCGTAGCTTTCTTT	CASSFGQGVAFF